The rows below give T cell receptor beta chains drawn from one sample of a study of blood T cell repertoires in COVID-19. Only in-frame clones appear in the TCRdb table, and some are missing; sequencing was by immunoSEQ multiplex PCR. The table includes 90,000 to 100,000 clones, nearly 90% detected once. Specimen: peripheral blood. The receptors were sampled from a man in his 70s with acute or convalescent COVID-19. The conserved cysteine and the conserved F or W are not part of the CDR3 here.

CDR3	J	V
ASSLDRGLGYT	TRBJ1-2	TRBV11-2
ASSLAGAQETQY	TRBJ2-5	TRBV7-9
ASSQRGQPQH	TRBJ1-5	TRBV3-1/TRBV3-2
ASRGAGVGNQPQH	TRBJ1-5	TRBV6-5
ASPLSTEIFYGYT	TRBJ1-2	TRBV25-1
ASGEIDIQY	TRBJ2-4	TRBV28
ASSPASGGAADTQY	TRBJ2-3	TRBV3-1/TRBV3-2
ASSGDRGFIYEQY	TRBJ2-7	TRBV2
ASSPLAGDEQY	TRBJ2-7	TRBV19
ASSSQGASTDTQY	TRBJ2-3	TRBV27
ASSVDRDSPLH	TRBJ1-6	TRBV2